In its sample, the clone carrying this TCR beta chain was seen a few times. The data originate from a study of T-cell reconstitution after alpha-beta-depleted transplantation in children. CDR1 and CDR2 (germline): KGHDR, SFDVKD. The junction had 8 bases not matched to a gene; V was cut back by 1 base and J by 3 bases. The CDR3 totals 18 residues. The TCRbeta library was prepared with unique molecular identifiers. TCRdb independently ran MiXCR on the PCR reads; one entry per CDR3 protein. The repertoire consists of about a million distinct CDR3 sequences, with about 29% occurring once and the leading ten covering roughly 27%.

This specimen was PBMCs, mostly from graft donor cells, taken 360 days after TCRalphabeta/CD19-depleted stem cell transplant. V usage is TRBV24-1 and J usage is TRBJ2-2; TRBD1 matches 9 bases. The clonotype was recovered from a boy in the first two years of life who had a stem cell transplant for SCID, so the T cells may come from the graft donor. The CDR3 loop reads CATSDFRGTGRHTGELFF. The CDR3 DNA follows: TGTGCCACCAGTGATTTCCGTGGGACAGGGAGGCACACCGGGGAGCTGTTTTTT.